This TCR beta chain was found in a study of PD-1 blockade in classical Hodgkin lymphoma. Each patient relapsed following autologous stem cell transplantation, and prior brentuximab vedotin exposure differed. The method was immunoSEQ multiplex PCR; TCRdb's version includes in-frame clones alone and lacks a portion of them. Found here are 23,000 or so clones, approximately 81% of them singletons; the top ten hold approximately 7.9%. Study-wide points: Newly diagnosed patients were said to have less baseline TCR diversity than healthy donors did. Patients who responded completely had about the same baseline diversity as newly diagnosed patients.

Points on this clone: Its target is not known.

This CDR3 spans 13 amino acids. From germline, CDR1 is LNHNV and CDR2 YYDKDF (reference sequence). Trimming shortened V by 4 bases and J by 7 bases, and 10 bases separated the two germline ends. The rearrangement uses TRBV15 and TRBJ1-4, with D unresolved. The clonotype originates from a human donor with classical Hodgkin lymphoma. The sequencing here drew on peripheral blood mononuclear cells (PBMCs), taken before the second cycle of nivolumab. CDR3 nucleotide sequence: TGTGCCACCAGCATCCGTAGTCGTGAAAAACTGTTTTTT. Its protein product is CATSIRSREKLFF.